The 25 T cell receptor beta chains below all came from one sample that was sequenced in a study of blood T cell repertoires in COVID-19. TCRdb keeps only in-frame clones here, not all; method: immunoSEQ multiplex PCR. The sample has about 320,000 clones, around 90% seen once; the top ten hold approximately 6.5%. The sequenced sample consisted of peripheral blood. The source is a man in his late teens or twenties who had recovered from COVID-19.

The sample holds one count of this clone. The chain is built from TRBV6-5 and TRBJ2-2; D might be TRBD2 (6 bases). From germline, CDR1 is MNHEY and CDR2 SVGAGI. This CDR3 contains 16 residues. V was shortened by 0 bases and J by 2 bases, with 10 bases between the two germline ends. The DNA of the CDR3 is TGTGCCAGCAGTTACTCCCCCGGACTAAACACCGGGGAGCTGTTTTTT. Its translation is CASSYSPGLNTGELFF.

This chain links TRBV29-1 with TRBJ1-2, with 8 bases matching TRBD1. This CDR3 has 11 amino acids. Germline V gene sequence: CDR1 SQVTM, CDR2 ANQGSEA. V gave up 7 bases and J gave up 3 bases; unmatched junction bases: 1. The CDR3 DNA follows: TGCAGCGCGGACAGGGACTATGGCTACACCTTC. Its protein product is CSADRDYGYTF.

The chain carries TRBV6-6 and TRBJ1-3, with 11 positions matching TRBD1. V gave up 5 bases and J gave up 8 bases; unmatched junction bases: 11. Looked up from germline, CDR1 is MNHNY and CDR2 is SVGAGI (reference sequence). This CDR3 comprises 16 residues. The CDR3 coding sequence is TGTGCCAGCAGTAGGGGGACAGGGGGACGAAAAGACACCATATATTTT. This sequence encodes CASSRGTGGRKDTIYF.

The rearrangement links TRBV11-2 to TRBJ2-5; 9 nucleotides agree with TRBD1. V lost 3 bases to trimming and J lost 5 bases; unmatched junction nucleotides: 7. The germline V gene has CDR1 SGHAT and CDR2 FQNNGV. CDR3 size: 15 residues. For the CDR3, the DNA is TGTGCCAGCAGCTTCTCTCGGACAGGGGCTGAGACCCAGTACTTC. It specifies CASSFSRTGAETQYF.

This clone has just one count. This chain uses TRBV7-3 with TRBJ2-2; the match to TRBD1 covers 9 bases. With 6 bases clipped from V and 5 bases from J, the junction kept 10 bases outside the gene matches. CDR1 and CDR2 from the germline V gene are SGHTA and FQGTGA. This CDR3 has 16 residues. CDR3 amino acids: CASSAHFGTGTGELFF. CDR3 nucleotides: TGTGCCAGCAGTGCCCACTTTGGGACAGGGACCGGGGAGCTGTTTTTT. The full variable domain, rest sourced from reference TRBV7-3 and TRBJ2-2, is GAGVSQTPSNKVTEKGKYVELRCDPISGHTALYWYRQSLGQGPEFLIYFQGTGAADDSGLPNDRFFAVRPEGSVSTLKIQRTERGDSAVYLCASSAHFGTGTGELFFGEGSRLTVL.

The chain joins TRBV7-9 to TRBJ1-4; TRBD1 matches 8 bases. Germline CDR1 reads SEHNR; CDR2 reads FQNEAQ (reference sequence). J was trimmed by 8 bases and V by 7 bases; bases with no gene match: 12. The CDR3 has 15 amino acids. CDR3 DNA sequence: TGTGCCAGCATTCAGGGGCAGGGGGCCCCGGAAAAACTGTTTTTT. Its translation is CASIQGQGAPEKLFF. Filled out from reference TRBV7-9 and TRBJ1-4, the complete variable domain reads DTGVSQNPRHKITKRGQNVTFRCDPISEHNRLYWYRQTLGQGPEFLTYFQNEAQLEKSRLLSDRFSAERPKGSFSTLEIQRTEQGDSAMYLCASIQGQGAPEKLFFGSGTQLSVL.

The rearrangement links TRBV15 to TRBJ2-5, with 11 bases aligning to TRBD2. CDR1 is LNHNV, CDR2 YYDKDF, per germline (reference sequence). The CDR3 runs to 15 residues. V shed 3 bases, J shed 4 bases, and the junction held 4 bases outside the gene matches. CDR3 coding DNA: TGTGCCACCAGCAGCTTAGCGGGGGGGCGAGAGACCCAGTACTTC. It yields the protein CATSSLAGGRETQYF.

The J gene is TRBJ2-3, the V gene TRBV6-2 or TRBV6-3, with D possibly TRBD2 on 6 matching bases. Germline V gene data show CDR1 as MNHEY and CDR2 as SVGEGT. The CDR3 loop spans 14 amino acids. Trimming shortened V by 5 bases and J by 7 bases, and 16 bases separated the two germline ends. CDR3 amino acids: CASSNGAEGNTQYF. The CDR3 nucleotides read TGTGCCAGCAGTAACGGGGCGGAGGGGAATACGCAGTATTTT.

The genes are TRBV6-4 and TRBJ2-3; 12 bases match TRBD2. J gave up 4 bases and V 6 bases, and 5 bases lay outside the gene matches. The CDR3 runs to 15 residues. The V gene's germline CDR1 is MRHNA and CDR2 SNTAGT. The CDR3 region has the DNA TGTGCCAGCAGCCAGACTAGCGGGAGCCCAGATACGCAGTATTTT. Amino acids: CASSQTSGSPDTQYF.

This chain connects TRBV5-1 to TRBJ1-1, with D possibly matching TRBD1 (5 bases). Between the trimmed V and J ends, which lost 3 bases and 1 base, there was a span of 10 bases. Germline values: CDR1 SGHRS, CDR2 YFSETQ. This CDR3 comprises 14 residues. The CDR3 protein is CASSSLTENTEAFF. The DNA of the CDR3 is TGCGCCAGCAGCTCCCTGACAGAGAACACTGAAGCTTTCTTT.

This clone has just a few counts. This sequence joins TRBV29-1 and TRBJ1-1, with D uncertain. CDR1 and CDR2 from the germline V gene are SQVTM and ANQGSEA. The V and J ends lost 5 bases and 0 bases respectively, with 7 bases between them. CDR3 length: 12 residues. The CDR3 here is CSVQNLNTEAFF. The CDR3 region has the DNA TGCAGCGTTCAGAATTTGAACACTGAAGCTTTCTTT. Using reference TRBV29-1 and TRBJ1-1 for the parts outside the CDR3, the full variable domain is SAVISQKPSRDICQRGTSLTIQCQVDSQVTMMFWYRQQPGQSLTLIATANQGSEATYESGFVIDKFPISRPNLTFSTLTVSNMSPEDSSIYLCSVQNLNTEAFFGQGTRLTVV.

DNA of the CDR3: TGTGCCAGCAGCCCCCCCCCGAGCTCCTACAATGAGCAGTTCTTC. The encoded protein is CASSPPPSSYNEQFF. V is TRBV7-9 and J is TRBJ2-1; no clear D gene. The CDR3 has 15 residues. Germline-derived CDR1 and CDR2 are SEHNR and FQNEAQ (reference sequence). V shed 5 bases and J shed 0 bases, with 11 bases lying between them.

The genes are TRBV19 and TRBJ2-1; D call uncertain. CDR1 and CDR2 from the germline V gene are LNHDA and SQIVND (reference sequence). The CDR3 is 13 amino acids. V lost 5 bases to trimming and J lost 5 bases, with 10 bases between them. The CDR3 nucleotides are TGTGCCAGTAGTTACGGCGGCGACAATGAGCAGTTCTTC. Translating it yields CASSYGGDNEQFF.

The genes are TRBV5-3 and TRBJ2-6; D is unclear. TRBV5-3 is an ORF for which the function is uncertain. The length of the CDR3 is 15 residues. V was clipped by 4 bases and J by 2 bases, with 10 bases between them. The CDR3 DNA is TGTGCCAGAAGCCGTACAGTGACTGGGGCCAACGTCCTGACTTTC. Translation: CARSRTVTGANVLTF.

The chain joins TRBV7-3 to TRBJ2-3, with 7 nucleotides matching TRBD2. The CDR3 runs 15 residues. V shed 5 bases and J 2 bases; nucleotides not matched to a gene: 7. Looked up from germline, CDR1 is SGHTA and CDR2 is FQGTGA. The DNA for the CDR3 is TGTGCCAGCAGCCGGCGGGGGTCCTACACAGATACGCAGTATTTT. As protein: CASSRRGSYTDTQYF.

The chain recombines TRBV3-1 (or the pseudogene TRBV3-2) with TRBJ2-1; 7 bases fit TRBD2. In germline, CDR1 is LGHDT, CDR2 YNNKEL (reference sequence). CDR3 length: 16 residues. The V segment lost 1 base and the J segment 5 bases; nucleotides outside the gene matches: 8. CDR3 residues: CASSQGVSLADNEQFF. CDR3 DNA: TGTGCCAGCAGCCAAGGAGTAAGTCTAGCGGACAATGAGCAGTTCTTC.

This chain connects TRBV5-5 to TRBJ2-7; D is possibly TRBD1 (5 bases). Looked up from germline, CDR1 is SGHKS and CDR2 is YYEKEE (reference sequence). Trimming stripped 1 base from V and 2 bases from J, with 10 bases between. The CDR3 sequence is 14 residues long. The CDR3: CASSLWQGPYEQYF. The CDR3, as DNA: TGTGCCAGCAGCTTGTGGCAGGGCCCCTACGAGCAGTACTTC.

On this clone: This sample includes further DNA sequences coding for the same CDR3. The V gene is TRBV2, the J gene TRBJ2-7; the match to TRBD1 covers 7 bases. CDR1 and CDR2 from the germline V gene are SNHLY and FYNNEI. The trim removed 5 bases at V and 2 bases at J, leaving 3 bases unmatched. This CDR3 spans 13 amino acids. CDR3 bases: TGTGCCAGCAGTCGGGACAGAGCCTACGAGCAGTACTTC. This gives the protein CASSRDRAYEQYF.

The chain combines TRBV6-6 with TRBJ2-7; D is perhaps TRBD1 (6 bases). Between the trimmed V and J ends, which lost 6 bases and 10 bases, there was a span of 19 bases. The CDR3 spans 13 residues. The germline V gene has CDR1 MNHNY and CDR2 SVGAGI (reference sequence). Here the CDR3 DNA reads TGTGCCAGCAGACCAGGGGCCATCCCCAACCAGTACTTC. This translates into CASRPGAIPNQYF.

The chain carries TRBV27 and TRBJ2-7; D is unresolved. Trimming stripped 5 bases from V and 0 bases from J, with 8 bases between. The CDR3 spans 13 residues. The germline CDR1 and CDR2 sequences are MNHEY and SMNVEV (reference sequence). The CDR3 spells CASSAPSSYEQYF. The CDR3 nucleotides are TGTGCCAGCAGTGCCCCGAGCTCCTACGAGCAGTACTTC.

Concerning this clone: The same CDR3 also results from other DNA sequences found in this sample. The chain uses TRBV15 and TRBJ2-7; tentatively, D is TRBD1 (5 bases). The CDR3 has 12 amino acids. Trimming shortened V by 1 base and J by 4 bases, and 5 bases separated the two germline ends. Germline values: CDR1 LNHNV, CDR2 YYDKDF (reference sequence). For the CDR3, the DNA is TGTGCCACCAGCAGAGCAGGGTACGAGCAGTACTTC. It codes for CATSRAGYEQYF. Together with reference TRBV15 and TRBJ2-7, the CDR3 gives the full variable domain: DAMVIQNPRYQVTQFGKPVTLSCSQTLNHNVMYWYQQKSSQAPKLLFHYYDKDFNNEADTPDNFQSRRPNTSFCFLDIRSPGLGDTAMYLCATSRAGYEQYFGPGTRLTVT.

The CDR3 reads CASTATSGSPPGELFF. The CDR3 bases are TGTGCCAGCACCGCGACTAGCGGGAGCCCCCCCGGGGAGCTGTTTTTT. The chain couples TRBV7-2 to TRBJ2-2, with 12 positions matching TRBD2. CDR1 and CDR2 (germline): SGHTA, FQGNSA. The CDR3 length is 16 residues. V lost 7 bases, J lost 6 bases, and 9 bases stayed unmatched.

The chain recombines TRBV12-3 or TRBV12-4 with TRBJ2-7; D unresolved. The V and J ends lost 2 bases and 6 bases respectively, with 8 bases between them. There are 12 residues in the CDR3. The CDR3 bases are TGTGCCAGCAGTTTACCAGGTAGCGAGCAGTACTTC. Translation: CASSLPGSEQYF.

This chain joins TRBV7-8 and TRBJ2-5; possible D gene TRBD1, 5 bases. The CDR3 is 14 amino acids. CDR1 and CDR2 from the germline V gene are SGHVS and FQNEAQ. V gave up 5 bases and J gave up 0 bases, with 10 bases separating them. The CDR3 sequence: CASSTDSNQETQYF. The DNA for the CDR3 is TGTGCCAGCAGCACTGACAGCAACCAAGAGACCCAGTACTTC.

The J gene is TRBJ1-1, the V gene TRBV10-3, with a weak D call TRBD1 (5 bases). This CDR3 spans 20 amino acids. The ends were cut back, 3 bases at V and 0 bases at J, with 26 bases in the middle. CDR1 is ENHRY, CDR2 SYGVKD, per germline. CDR3 nucleotide sequence: TGTGCCATCAGTGAAAGGCCCACCAGGGCCCCAGGACCTATGAACACTGAAGCTTTCTTT. Translating it yields CAISERPTRAPGPMNTEAFF.